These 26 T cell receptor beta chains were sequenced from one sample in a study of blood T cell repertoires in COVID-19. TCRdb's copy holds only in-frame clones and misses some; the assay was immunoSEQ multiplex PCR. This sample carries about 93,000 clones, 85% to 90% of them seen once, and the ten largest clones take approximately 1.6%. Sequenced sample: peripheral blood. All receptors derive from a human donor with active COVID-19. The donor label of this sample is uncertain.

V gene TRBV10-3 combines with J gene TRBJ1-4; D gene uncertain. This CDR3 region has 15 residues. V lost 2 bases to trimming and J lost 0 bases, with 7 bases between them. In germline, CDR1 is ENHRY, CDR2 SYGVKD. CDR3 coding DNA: TGTGCCATCAGTGAGCAGGTTGCAACTAATGAAAAACTGTTTTTT. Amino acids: CAISEQVATNEKLFF.

CDR3 amino acids: CASSLGTSGTDTQYF. The CDR3 DNA reads TGTGCCAGCAGCTTGGGGACTAGCGGAACAGATACGCAGTATTTT. The J gene is TRBJ2-3, the V gene TRBV5-4, with 10 nucleotides matching TRBD2. This CDR3 contains 15 residues. Germline V gene data show CDR1 as SGHNT and CDR2 as YYREEE (reference sequence). The trim removed 0 bases at V and 3 bases at J, leaving 1 base unmatched.

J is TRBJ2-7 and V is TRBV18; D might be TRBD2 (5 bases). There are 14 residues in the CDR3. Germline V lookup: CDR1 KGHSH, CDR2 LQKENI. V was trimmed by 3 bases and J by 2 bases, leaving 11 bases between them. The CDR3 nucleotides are TGTGCCAGCTCACCTCGGAGGACCGCCTACGAGCAGTACTTC. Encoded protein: CASSPRRTAYEQYF.

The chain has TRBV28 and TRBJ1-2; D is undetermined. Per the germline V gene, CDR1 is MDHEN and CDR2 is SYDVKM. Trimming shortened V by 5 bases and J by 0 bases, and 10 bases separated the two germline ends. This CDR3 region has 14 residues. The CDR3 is CASSPSGTNYGYTF. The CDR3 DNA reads TGTGCCAGCAGTCCCTCCGGGACTAACTATGGCTACACCTTC.

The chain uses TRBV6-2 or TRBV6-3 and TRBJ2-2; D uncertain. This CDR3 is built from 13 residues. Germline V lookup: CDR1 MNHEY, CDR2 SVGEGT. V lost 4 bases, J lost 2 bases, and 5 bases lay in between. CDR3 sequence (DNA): TGTGCCAGCAGTTTGTATAACACCGGGGAGCTGTTTTTT. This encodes CASSLYNTGELFF.

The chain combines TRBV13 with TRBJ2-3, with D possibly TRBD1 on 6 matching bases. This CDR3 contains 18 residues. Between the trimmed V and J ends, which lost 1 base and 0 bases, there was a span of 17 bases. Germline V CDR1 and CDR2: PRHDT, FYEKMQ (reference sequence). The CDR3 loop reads CASSLATAGTWSTDTQYF. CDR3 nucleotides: TGTGCCAGCAGCTTAGCCACTGCCGGGACATGGAGCACAGATACGCAGTATTTT.

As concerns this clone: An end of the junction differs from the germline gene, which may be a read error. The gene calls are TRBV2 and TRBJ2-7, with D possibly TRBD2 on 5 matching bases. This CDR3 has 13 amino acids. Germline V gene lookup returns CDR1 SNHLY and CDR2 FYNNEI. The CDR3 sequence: CASSDALRRSLLF. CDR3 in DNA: TGTGCCAGCAGTGACGCGTTAAGGAGGTCCCTTTTATTC.

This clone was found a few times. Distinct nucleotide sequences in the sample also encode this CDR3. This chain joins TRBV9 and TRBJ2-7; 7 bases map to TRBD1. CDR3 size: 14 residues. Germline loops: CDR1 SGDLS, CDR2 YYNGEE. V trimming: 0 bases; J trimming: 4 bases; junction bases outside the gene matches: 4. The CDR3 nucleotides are TGTGCCAGCAGCGTAGGACAGGGTGCTTACGAGCAGTACTTC. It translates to CASSVGQGAYEQYF.

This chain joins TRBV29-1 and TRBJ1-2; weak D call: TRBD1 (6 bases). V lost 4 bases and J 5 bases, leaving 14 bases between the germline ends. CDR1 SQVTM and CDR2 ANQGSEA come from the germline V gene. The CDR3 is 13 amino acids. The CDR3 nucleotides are TGCAGCGTTGTCGAGGGGGATTTGTATGGCTACACCTTC. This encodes CSVVEGDLYGYTF.

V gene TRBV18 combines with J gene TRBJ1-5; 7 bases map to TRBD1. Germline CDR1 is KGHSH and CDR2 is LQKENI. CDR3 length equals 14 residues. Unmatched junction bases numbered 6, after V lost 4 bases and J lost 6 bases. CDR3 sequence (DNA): TGTGCCAGCTCACAAGACAGGGCGGGTCAGCCCCAGCATTTT. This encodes CASSQDRAGQPQHF.

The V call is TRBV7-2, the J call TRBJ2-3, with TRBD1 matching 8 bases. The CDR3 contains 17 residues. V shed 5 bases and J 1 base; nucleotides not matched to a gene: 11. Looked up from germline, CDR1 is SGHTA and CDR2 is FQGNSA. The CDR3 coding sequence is TGTGCCAGCAGCAGCAGGACAGGGTTCGGGGGCACAGATACGCAGTATTTT. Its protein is CASSSRTGFGGTDTQYF.

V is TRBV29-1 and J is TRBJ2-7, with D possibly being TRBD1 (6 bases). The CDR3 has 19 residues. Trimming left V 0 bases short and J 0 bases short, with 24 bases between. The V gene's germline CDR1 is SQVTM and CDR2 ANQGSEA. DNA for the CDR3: TGCAGCGTTGAAGACAGGGGCGGTAGGGGCCGTGGAAGCTCCTACGAGCAGTACTTC. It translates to CSVEDRGGRGRGSSYEQYF.

CDR3 loop: CASSPTAGYEQYF. As DNA, the CDR3 is TGTGCCAGCAGCCCCACCGCAGGCTACGAGCAGTACTTC. The chain couples TRBV7-9 to TRBJ2-7; D uncertain. From germline, CDR1 is SEHNR and CDR2 FQNEAQ (reference sequence). Between the trimmed V and J ends, which lost 5 bases and 3 bases, there was a span of 11 bases. The CDR3 runs 13 residues.

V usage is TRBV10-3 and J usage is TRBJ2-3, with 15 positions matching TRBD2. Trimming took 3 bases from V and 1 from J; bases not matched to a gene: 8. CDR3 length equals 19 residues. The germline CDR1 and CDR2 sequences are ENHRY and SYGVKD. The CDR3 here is CAISDSGLAGGPGTDTQYF. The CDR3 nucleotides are TGTGCCATCAGTGACTCAGGACTAGCGGGGGGGCCGGGCACAGATACGCAGTATTTT.

The CDR3 spells CASSLLQVPHEQFF. The DNA for the CDR3 is TGTGCCAGCAGCTTACTTCAGGTCCCCCATGAGCAGTTCTTC. The rearrangement links TRBV7-2 to TRBJ2-1, with no clear D. Trimming removed 2 bases from V and 8 bases from J, with 13 bases in between. This CDR3 has 14 residues. CDR1 SGHTA and CDR2 FQGNSA come from the germline V gene.

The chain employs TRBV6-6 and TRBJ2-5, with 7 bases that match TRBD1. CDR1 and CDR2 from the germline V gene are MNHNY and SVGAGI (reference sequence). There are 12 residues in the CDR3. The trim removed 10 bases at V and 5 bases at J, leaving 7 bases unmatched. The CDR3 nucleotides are TGTGCCACAGCACAGGGGTTGGAGACCCAGTACTTC. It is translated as CATAQGLETQYF.

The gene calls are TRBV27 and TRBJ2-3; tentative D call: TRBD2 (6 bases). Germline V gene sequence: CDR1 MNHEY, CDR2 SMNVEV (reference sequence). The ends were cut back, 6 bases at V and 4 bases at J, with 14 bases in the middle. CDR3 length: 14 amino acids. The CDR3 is CASSQLPGADTQYF. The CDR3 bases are TGTGCCAGCAGCCAACTGCCGGGGGCAGATACGCAGTATTTT.

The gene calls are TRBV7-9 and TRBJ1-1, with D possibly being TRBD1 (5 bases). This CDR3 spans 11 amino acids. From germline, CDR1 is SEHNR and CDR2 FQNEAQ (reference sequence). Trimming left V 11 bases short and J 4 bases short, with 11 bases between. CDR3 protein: CAVPGGTEAFF. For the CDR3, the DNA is TGTGCCGTGCCGGGGGGCACTGAAGCTTTCTTT.

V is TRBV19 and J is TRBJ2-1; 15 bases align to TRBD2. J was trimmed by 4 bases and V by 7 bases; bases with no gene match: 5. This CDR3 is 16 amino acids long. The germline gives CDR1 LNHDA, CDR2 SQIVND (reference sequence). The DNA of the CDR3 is TGTGCCAGTACCAGGACTAGCGGGGGGGGATACAATGAGCAGTTCTTC. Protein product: CASTRTSGGGYNEQFF.

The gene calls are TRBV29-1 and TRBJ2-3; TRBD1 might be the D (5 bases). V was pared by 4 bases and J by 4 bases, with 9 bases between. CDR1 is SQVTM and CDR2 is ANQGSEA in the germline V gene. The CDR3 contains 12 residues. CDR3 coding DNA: TGCAGCGTTGTCAGGGTTCCAGATACGCAGTATTTT. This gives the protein CSVVRVPDTQYF.

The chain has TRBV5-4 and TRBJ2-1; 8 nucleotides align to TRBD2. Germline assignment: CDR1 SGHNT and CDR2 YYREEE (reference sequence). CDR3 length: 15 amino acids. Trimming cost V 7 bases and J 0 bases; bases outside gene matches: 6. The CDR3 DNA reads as TGTGCCAGCTGGAAGGGGACTAGCTCCTACAATGAGCAGTTCTTC. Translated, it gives CASWKGTSSYNEQFF. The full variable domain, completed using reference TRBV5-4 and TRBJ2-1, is ETGVTQSPTHLIKTRGQQVTLRCSSQSGHNTVSWYQQALGQGPQFIFQYYREEENGRGNFPPRFSGLQFPNYSSELNVNALELDDSALYLCASWKGTSSYNEQFFGPGTRLTVL.

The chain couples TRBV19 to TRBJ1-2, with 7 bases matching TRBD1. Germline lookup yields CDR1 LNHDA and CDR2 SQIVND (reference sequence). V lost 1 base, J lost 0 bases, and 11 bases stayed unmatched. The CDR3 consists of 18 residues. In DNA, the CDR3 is TGTGCCAGTAGTATAGGGGAAGACAGGGAACGGCCTAACTATGGCTACACCTTC. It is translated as CASSIGEDRERPNYGYTF.

The CDR3 loop reads CASSASGGARTGELFF. CDR3 bases: TGTGCCAGCAGTGCTAGCGGGGGGGCCCGCACCGGGGAGCTGTTTTTT. The V call is TRBV2, the J call TRBJ2-2, with 12 bases that match TRBD2. Germline trimming cut 4 bases from V and 4 bases from J; bases unmatched to any gene: 4. CDR1 is SNHLY and CDR2 is FYNNEI in the germline V gene. This CDR3 is built from 16 residues.

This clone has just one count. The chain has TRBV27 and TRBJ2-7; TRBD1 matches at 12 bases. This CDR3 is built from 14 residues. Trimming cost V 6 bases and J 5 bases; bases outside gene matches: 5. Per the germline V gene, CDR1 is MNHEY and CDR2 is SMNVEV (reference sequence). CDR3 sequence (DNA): TGTGCCAGCAGCAGGGGGACAGGGGGCGACGAGCAGTACTTC. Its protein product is CASSRGTGGDEQYF.

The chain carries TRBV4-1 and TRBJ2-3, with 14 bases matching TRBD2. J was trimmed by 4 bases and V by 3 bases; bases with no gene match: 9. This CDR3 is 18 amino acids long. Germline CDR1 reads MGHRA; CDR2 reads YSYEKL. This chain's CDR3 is CASSQRTSGGRSADTQYF. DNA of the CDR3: TGCGCCAGCAGCCAGCGGACTAGCGGGGGGAGAAGCGCAGATACGCAGTATTTT.

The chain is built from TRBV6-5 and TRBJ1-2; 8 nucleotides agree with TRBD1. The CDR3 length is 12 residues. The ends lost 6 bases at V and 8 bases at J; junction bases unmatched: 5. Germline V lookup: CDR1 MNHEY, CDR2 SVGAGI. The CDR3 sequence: CASRDRANGYTF. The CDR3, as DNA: TGTGCCAGCAGGGACAGGGCCAACGGCTACACCTTC.